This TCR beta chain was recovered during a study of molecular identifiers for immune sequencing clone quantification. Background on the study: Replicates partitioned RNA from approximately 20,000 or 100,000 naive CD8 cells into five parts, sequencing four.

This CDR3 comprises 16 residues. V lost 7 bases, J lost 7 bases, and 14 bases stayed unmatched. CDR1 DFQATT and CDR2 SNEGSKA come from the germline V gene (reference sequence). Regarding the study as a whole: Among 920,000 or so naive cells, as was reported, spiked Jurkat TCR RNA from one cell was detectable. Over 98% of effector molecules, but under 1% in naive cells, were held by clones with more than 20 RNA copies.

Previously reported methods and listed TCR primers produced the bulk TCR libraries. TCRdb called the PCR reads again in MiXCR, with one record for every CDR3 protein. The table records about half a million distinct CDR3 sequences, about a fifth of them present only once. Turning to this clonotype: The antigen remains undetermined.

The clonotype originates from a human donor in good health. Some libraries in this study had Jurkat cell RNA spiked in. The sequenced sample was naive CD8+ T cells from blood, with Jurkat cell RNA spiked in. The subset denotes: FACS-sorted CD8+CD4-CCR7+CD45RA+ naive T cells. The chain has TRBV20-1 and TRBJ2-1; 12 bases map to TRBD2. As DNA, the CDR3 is TGCAGTGTCACCTCGACTAGCGGGAGATCTGGGAATGAGCAGTTCTTC. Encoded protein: CSVTSTSGRSGNEQFF.